The 13 T cell receptor beta chains below were found in one sample sequenced in a study of shared clonotypes between healthy human individuals. Method: immunoSEQ multiplex PCR; TCRdb's copy keeps in-frame clones and lacks some. This table holds under 600,000 clones, approximately 97% found once. The sequenced sample consisted of naive CD4+ T cells sorted from blood. The subset here: CD45RA+ positively selected. The receptors come from a young woman in good health.

The gene calls are TRBV6-1 and TRBJ2-2, with a possible D match to TRBD1 (6 bases). Trimming removed 7 bases at V and 4 bases at J, with 13 bases between. Germline V CDR1 and CDR2: MNHNS, SASEGT. The CDR3 is 14 amino acids. As DNA, the CDR3 is TGTGCCAGCATGGTTCAGGGGACCACCGGGGAGCTGTTTTTT. It translates to CASMVQGTTGELFF.

V usage is TRBV6-5 and J usage is TRBJ1-2, with 7 bases identical to TRBD1. CDR3 size: 13 residues. The junction had 4 bases not matched to a gene; V was cut back by 5 bases and J by 4 bases. Germline assignment: CDR1 MNHEY and CDR2 SVGAGI. CDR3 residues: CASSPTGPYGYTF. Here the CDR3 DNA reads TGTGCCAGCAGTCCGACAGGGCCCTATGGCTACACCTTC.

This chain links TRBV4-1 with TRBJ1-2; D might be TRBD1 (5 bases). From germline, CDR1 is MGHRA and CDR2 YSYEKL. CDR3 length equals 15 residues. Trimming shortened V by 2 bases and J by 7 bases, and 17 bases separated the two germline ends. In nucleotides, the CDR3 is TGCGCCAGCAGCCAACCTACCCGGGGGTTTCGTGGCTACACCTTC. It yields the protein CASSQPTRGFRGYTF.

J is TRBJ1-4 and V is TRBV4-1; D uncertain. V lost 1 base and J 0 bases, leaving 9 bases between the germline ends. The germline gives CDR1 MGHRA, CDR2 YSYEKL. The CDR3 runs 16 residues. The CDR3 reads CASSQGSLATNEKLFF. The CDR3 DNA follows: TGCGCCAGCAGCCAAGGCAGTCTTGCAACTAATGAAAAACTGTTTTTT.

This chain uses TRBV28 with TRBJ2-1; no firm D call. There are 13 residues in the CDR3. The V gene's germline CDR1 is MDHEN and CDR2 SYDVKM. V lost 5 bases and J lost 2, with 7 bases in between. CDR3 amino acids: CASSPPAYNEQFF. DNA of the CDR3: TGTGCCAGCAGTCCCCCCGCCTACAATGAGCAGTTCTTC.

The sample holds one count of this clone. The rearrangement joins TRBV2 to TRBJ2-7; 8 nucleotides align to TRBD2. Trimming took 6 bases from V and 2 from J; bases not matched to a gene: 15. This CDR3 region has 17 residues. Per germline, CDR1 SNHLY and CDR2 FYNNEI. The CDR3 bases are TGTGCCAGCAGCGTGGGGGGCGGGAGGCCGACCGCCTACGAGCAGTACTTC. Translated: CASSVGGGRPTAYEQYF. The full variable domain, with the rest looked up from reference TRBV2 and TRBJ2-7, is EPEVTQTPSHQVTQMGQEVILRCVPISNHLYFYWYRQILGQKVEFLVSFYNNEISEKSEIFDDQFSVERPDGSNFTLKIRSTKLEDSAMYFCASSVGGGRPTAYEQYFGPGTRLTVT.

V is TRBV11-2 and J is TRBJ1-1; 8 bases fit TRBD1. Trimming cost V 5 bases and J 1 base; bases outside gene matches: 9. Germline V gene lookup returns CDR1 SGHAT and CDR2 FQNNGV. The CDR3 covers 16 residues. Here the CDR3 DNA reads TGTGCCAGCAGCCCGAGAGACAGGGGCACGAACACTGAAGCTTTCTTT. Protein: CASSPRDRGTNTEAFF.

The rearrangement links TRBV19 to TRBJ2-5; D perhaps matches TRBD2 (6 bases). Deletions cut 3 bases from V and 4 bases from J, with 24 bases between. The CDR3 sequence is 18 residues long. Looked up from germline, CDR1 is LNHDA and CDR2 is SQIVND (reference sequence). In DNA, the CDR3 is TGTGCCAGTAGTATTACGTCGCGAGCGGGCCAAAGGGGAGAGACCCAGTACTTC. It codes for CASSITSRAGQRGETQYF.

This sequence joins TRBV9 and TRBJ1-2, with no clear D. Looked up from germline, CDR1 is SGDLS and CDR2 is YYNGEE. The CDR3 contains 16 residues. V was shortened by 3 bases and J by 2 bases, with 17 bases between the two germline ends. CDR3 in DNA: TGTGCCAGCAGCGCCTTGTTGAAGCCTAACAACTATGGCTACACCTTC. Translated, it gives CASSALLKPNNYGYTF.

The CDR3 region is CASSKERNTEAFF. In nucleotides, the CDR3 is TGTGCCAGCTCTAAGGAGAGGAACACTGAAGCTTTCTTT. The chain links TRBV15 to TRBJ1-1; D is unresolved. Trimming pared 10 bases from V and 1 base from J, leaving 13 bases between. Germline V lookup: CDR1 LNHNV, CDR2 YYDKDF (reference sequence). CDR3 length: 13 amino acids.

The chain employs TRBV30 and TRBJ2-1; TRBD1 is a possible D gene (5 bases). Germline V gene data show CDR1 as GTSNPN and CDR2 as SVGIG (reference sequence). Trimming pared 1 base from V and 9 bases from J, leaving 13 bases between. The CDR3 spans 13 residues. In nucleotides, the CDR3 is TGTGCCTGGAGTGCCCAGGGCCCGGGTGAGCAGTTCTTC. Translated, it gives CAWSAQGPGEQFF.

This chain's CDR3 is CASSQKTGINYGYTF. The CDR3 DNA reads as TGTGCCAGCAGTCAAAAGACAGGGATTAACTATGGCTACACCTTC. The chain couples TRBV27 to TRBJ1-2; 7 bases match TRBD1. The V gene end was trimmed by 5 bases and the J gene end by 1 base; junction bases not matched to a gene: 7. This CDR3 has 15 residues. Looked up from germline, CDR1 is MNHEY and CDR2 is SMNVEV (reference sequence).

The V and J genes are TRBV28 and TRBJ2-1; 7 bases line up with TRBD2. V lost 8 bases and J lost 2; bases outside the gene matches: 12. This CDR3 is 16 amino acids long. Per the germline V gene, CDR1 is MDHEN and CDR2 is SYDVKM. The DNA for the CDR3 is TGTGCCAGCTCCCCTCGGCTAGCGGCCCCCTACAATGAGCAGTTCTTC. Protein sequence: CASSPRLAAPYNEQFF.